These 23 T cell receptor beta chains came from one sample sequenced in a study of blood T cell repertoires in COVID-19. The method was immunoSEQ multiplex PCR; TCRdb's version includes in-frame clones alone and lacks a portion of them. The sample has some 110,000 clones, 86% seen once; the top ten hold approximately 8%. Material for sequencing was peripheral blood. These receptors were taken from a man between 65 and 79 years old who had recovered from COVID-19.

The table lists this clone with a few counts. The J gene is TRBJ2-7, the V gene TRBV4-1; TRBD1 agrees at 7 bases. The CDR3 is 15 amino acids. Losses at the gene ends were 2 bases for V and 4 bases for J; bases not matched to a gene: 8. Germline V gives CDR1 MGHRA, CDR2 YSYEKL. This CDR3 reads CASSQFQGELYEQYF. DNA for the CDR3: TGCGCCAGCAGCCAATTCCAGGGGGAGCTTTACGAGCAGTACTTC.

This chain connects TRBV19 to TRBJ2-1, with TRBD1 matching over 7 bases. The CDR3 totals 14 residues. With V trimmed by 6 bases and J by 7 bases, 9 bases remained unmatched. The germline V gene has CDR1 LNHDA and CDR2 SQIVND (reference sequence). CDR3 in DNA: TGTGCCAGTAGCCCAGGGGGACGCTGGAATGAGCAGTTCTTC. Encoded protein: CASSPGGRWNEQFF.

The chain is built from TRBV28 and TRBJ1-1; D remains ambiguous. CDR1 and CDR2 from the germline V gene are MDHEN and SYDVKM. V shed 5 bases and J shed 0 bases, with 13 bases lying between them. The CDR3 spans 15 residues. Written as DNA, the CDR3 is TGTGCCAGCAGTCCTTCGGGGTCCCTGAACACTGAAGCTTTCTTT. Its translation: CASSPSGSLNTEAFF.

The chain couples TRBV9 to TRBJ1-1; 10 nucleotides agree with TRBD1. Germline trimming cut 5 bases from V and 0 bases from J; bases unmatched to any gene: 4. The length of the CDR3 is 15 residues. Germline CDR1 reads SGDLS; CDR2 reads YYNGEE. The CDR3 sequence is CASSAGQGMNTEAFF. The DNA of the CDR3 is TGTGCCAGCAGTGCGGGACAGGGGATGAACACTGAAGCTTTCTTT.

The CDR3 bases are TGTGCCAGCAGTTACTACAGGGGATCGTATACGCAGTATTTT. Encoded protein: CASSYYRGSYTQYF. The rearrangement links TRBV6-5 to TRBJ2-3, with 7 positions matching TRBD1. The trim removed 1 base at V and 7 bases at J, leaving 5 bases unmatched. This CDR3 contains 14 residues. Germline V lookup: CDR1 MNHEY, CDR2 SVGAGI.

This sequence joins TRBV4-1 and TRBJ1-1; possible D gene TRBD1, 5 bases. CDR1 is MGHRA and CDR2 is YSYEKL in the germline V gene. The germline V and J ends were trimmed by 7 bases and 10 bases, with 25 bases remaining between them. The CDR3 length is 15 residues. CDR3 DNA: TGCGCCAGCACTCTCCGATCCAACGGGGGAATGGTAGCTTTCTTT. Amino acids: CASTLRSNGGMVAFF.

The chain employs TRBV30 and TRBJ2-1, with unresolved D. The V end lost 5 bases, the J end lost 5 bases, and 10 bases lay between the germline ends. CDR1 is GTSNPN and CDR2 is SVGIG in the germline V gene (reference sequence). This CDR3 has 12 amino acids. CDR3 in DNA: TGTGCCTGGTCCGACTGGAACAATGAGCAGTTCTTC. As protein: CAWSDWNNEQFF. The full variable domain, in which reference TRBV30 and TRBJ2-1 provide the parts outside the CDR3, is SQTIHQWPATLVQPVGSPLSLECTVEGTSNPNLYWYRQAAGRGLQLLFYSVGIGQISSEVPQNLSASRPQDRQFILSSKKLLLSDSGFYLCAWSDWNNEQFFGPGTRLTVL.

This chain joins TRBV7-3 and TRBJ2-3; tentatively, D is TRBD2 (7 bases). Deletions cut 5 bases from V and 1 base from J, with 13 bases between. Germline CDR1 is SGHTA and CDR2 is FQGTGA. This CDR3 is built from 15 residues. CDR3 loop: CASSPAGARTDTQYF. CDR3 bases: TGTGCCAGCAGCCCCGCGGGGGCCCGCACAGATACGCAGTATTTT.

This clone was recorded only once. The chain is built from TRBV24-1 and TRBJ1-5; the D gene is possibly TRBD1 (5 bases). Germline V lookup: CDR1 KGHDR, CDR2 SFDVKD. This CDR3 region has 15 residues. V lost 3 bases and J lost 7, with 15 bases in between. In nucleotides, the CDR3 is TGTGCCACCAGTGATCGGAGGGGTGGGGAGCAGCCCCAGCATTTT. Its protein is CATSDRRGGEQPQHF.

This chain links TRBV2 with TRBJ1-2, with TRBD1 matching over 12 bases. The germline V gene has CDR1 SNHLY and CDR2 FYNNEI. CDR3 size: 14 residues. J was trimmed by 4 bases and V by 7 bases; bases with no gene match: 4. CDR3 protein: CASKGQGASYGYTF. The DNA for the CDR3 is TGTGCCAGCAAGGGACAGGGGGCTTCCTATGGCTACACCTTC. The entire variable domain, with the rest obtained from reference TRBV2 and TRBJ1-2, is as follows: EPEVTQTPSHQVTQMGQEVILRCVPISNHLYFYWYRQILGQKVEFLVSFYNNEISEKSEIFDDQFSVERPDGSNFTLKIRSTKLEDSAMYFCASKGQGASYGYTFGSGTRLTVV.

The chain joins TRBV28 to TRBJ2-1; the match to TRBD2 covers 7 bases. The CDR3 contains 15 residues. Looked up from germline, CDR1 is MDHEN and CDR2 is SYDVKM. The V and J ends lost 6 bases and 0 bases, in that order; junction bases with no gene match: 5. The CDR3 reads CASRPTSVSYNEQFF. The CDR3 DNA sequence: TGTGCCAGCAGGCCTACTAGCGTCTCCTACAATGAGCAGTTCTTC.

The chain combines TRBV7-9 with TRBJ2-3; the match to TRBD2 covers 10 bases. Per germline, CDR1 SEHNR and CDR2 FQNEAQ (reference sequence). Germline trimming cut 4 bases from V and 2 bases from J; bases unmatched to any gene: 12. This CDR3 comprises 18 residues. CDR3 in DNA: TGTGCCAGCAGCTCTAGGCCGACTAGCGGGCATTTCACAGATACGCAGTATTTT. Encoded protein: CASSSRPTSGHFTDTQYF.

The chain is built from TRBV28 and TRBJ2-3; TRBD1 is a possible D gene (5 bases). CDR3 size: 16 residues. CDR1 MDHEN and CDR2 SYDVKM come from the germline V gene. Deletions cut 1 base from V and 3 bases from J, with 14 bases between. Here the CDR3 reads CASSLFGRVRTDTQYF. The CDR3 nucleotides read TGTGCCAGCAGTTTATTCGGCAGGGTAAGAACAGATACGCAGTATTTT. Together with reference TRBV28 and TRBJ2-3, the CDR3 gives the full variable domain: DVKVTQSSRYLVKRTGEKVFLECVQDMDHENMFWYRQDPGLGLRLIYFSYDVKMKEKGDIPEGYSVSREKKERFSLILESASTNQTSMYLCASSLFGRVRTDTQYFGPGTRLTVL.

The gene calls are TRBV7-6 and TRBJ1-2; 8 nucleotides agree with TRBD1. Germline V gives CDR1 SGHVS, CDR2 FNYEAQ. The CDR3 spans 14 residues. V trimming: 5 bases; J trimming: 3 bases; junction bases outside the gene matches: 5. CDR3 protein: CASSTGQGYYGYTF. The CDR3 nucleotides are TGTGCCAGCAGCACTGGACAGGGTTACTATGGCTACACCTTC. The whole variable domain, remainder taken from reference TRBV7-6 and TRBJ1-2, is GAGVSQSPRYKVTKRGQDVALRCDPISGHVSLYWYRQALGQGPEFLTYFNYEAQQDKSGLPNDRFSAERPEGSISTLTIQRTEQRDSAMYRCASSTGQGYYGYTFGSGTRLTVV.

By frequency in the sample, this clone is medium-sized. The chain employs TRBV9 and TRBJ1-5, with a weak D call TRBD1 (6 bases). V dropped 3 bases and J dropped 4 bases, with 11 bases sitting between them. Germline assignment: CDR1 SGDLS and CDR2 YYNGEE. The CDR3 totals 14 residues. CDR3: CASSEGVLNQPQHF. CDR3 coding DNA: TGTGCCAGCAGCGAGGGGGTGCTTAATCAGCCCCAGCATTTT.

The rearrangement joins TRBV5-4 to TRBJ2-7; 14 bases map to TRBD2. This CDR3 region has 19 residues. Germline V gene sequence: CDR1 SGHNT, CDR2 YYREEE (reference sequence). After removal of 3 bases from V and 0 bases from J, the junction contained 11 bases not matched to a gene. The CDR3 bases are TGTGCCAGCAGCTGGTCCGGGACTAGCGGGAGACGGAGCTCCTACGAGCAGTACTTC. This encodes CASSWSGTSGRRSSYEQYF.

As concerns this clone: Sequence at one end of the junction differs from germline and may be a read error. The chain combines TRBV7-3 with TRBJ2-6, with TRBD1 matching 8 bases. The germline V gene encodes CDR1 SGHTA and CDR2 FQGTGA. This CDR3 has 19 amino acids. The CDR3 bases are TGTGCCAGCACCTTAGGGGTCCGACAGGGGAGCTCTGGGGCCAACGTCCTGACTTTC. Protein sequence: CASTLGVRQGSSGANVLTF.

The chain employs TRBV13 and TRBJ2-7, with 9 bases lining up with TRBD2. The CDR3 length is 15 residues. Unmatched junction bases numbered 14, after V lost 5 bases and J lost 9 bases. Germline CDR1 is PRHDT and CDR2 is FYEKMQ (reference sequence). The DNA of the CDR3 is TGTGCCAGCAGCCCCCTCACAGCGGGAGGCCTGGGGCAGTACTTC. Its protein is CASSPLTAGGLGQYF.

This rearrangement joins TRBV6-5 to TRBJ1-2; the match to TRBD1 covers 9 bases. This CDR3 is built from 14 residues. Trimming removed 5 bases from V and 4 bases from J; junction bases left unmatched: 5. The germline V gene has CDR1 MNHEY and CDR2 SVGAGI. The CDR3 is CASSTGGAIYGYTF. DNA for the CDR3: TGTGCCAGCAGTACAGGGGGCGCCATCTATGGCTACACCTTC.

This rearrangement joins TRBV19 to TRBJ2-1; 9 nucleotides agree with TRBD1. The J segment lost 4 bases and the V segment lost 6 bases, leaving 7 bases of the junction unmatched. CDR3 length equals 15 residues. Germline values: CDR1 LNHDA, CDR2 SQIVND (reference sequence). The chain's CDR3 is CASSPWGTGYNEQFF. The CDR3 DNA sequence: TGTGCCAGTAGCCCCTGGGGGACAGGGTACAATGAGCAGTTCTTC.

This clone was seen once. The chain couples TRBV30 to TRBJ1-5; 7 bases match TRBD1. The CDR3 is made up of 13 amino acids. Trimming cost V 1 base and J 7 bases; bases outside gene matches: 4. Germline loops: CDR1 GTSNPN, CDR2 SVGIG (reference sequence). CDR3 in amino acids: CAWSGQGSQPQHF. The CDR3 DNA follows: TGTGCCTGGAGTGGACAGGGAAGCCAGCCCCAGCATTTT.

The CDR3 loop is CASSNNSTVDFSGNTIYF. Here the CDR3 DNA reads TGTGCCAGCAGCAATAATAGTACGGTGGACTTTTCTGGAAACACCATATATTTT. The rearrangement joins TRBV21-1 to TRBJ1-3. TRBV21-1 is a listed pseudogene. The CDR3 totals 18 residues.

V gene TRBV9 combines with J gene TRBJ2-7; TRBD1 aligns across 7 bases. Looked up from germline, CDR1 is SGDLS and CDR2 is YYNGEE. The ends lost 1 base at V and 1 base at J; junction bases unmatched: 2. CDR3 length: 14 amino acids. The CDR3 DNA is TGTGCCAGCAGCGTAACAGGGGCGTCCTACGAGCAGTACTTC. Translation gives CASSVTGASYEQYF.